These 26 T cell receptor beta chains originate from one sample sequenced in a study of blood T cell repertoires in COVID-19. Generated by immunoSEQ multiplex PCR, the TCRdb table keeps only in-frame clones and is missing some. The sample shows 120,000 to 150,000 clones, roughly 79% of them seen only once. Sequencing was done on a sample of peripheral blood. The receptors shown here come from a human donor with acute or convalescent COVID-19. The donor label of this sample is uncertain.

The chain has TRBV11-3 and TRBJ2-1; the match to TRBD1 covers 9 bases. The CDR3 contains 15 residues. Germline V gene lookup returns CDR1 SGHNT and CDR2 YENEEA. V lost 0 bases and J lost 9; bases outside the gene matches: 6. CDR3 coding DNA: TGTGCCAGCAGCTTAGAAAGGACAGGGGTAGGTGAGCAGTTCTTC. It is translated as CASSLERTGVGEQFF.

The gene calls are TRBV5-5 and TRBJ2-2, with D possibly TRBD2 on 5 matching bases. Germline CDR1 reads SGHKS; CDR2 reads YYEKEE (reference sequence). V gave up 1 base and J gave up 0 bases, with 7 bases separating them. The CDR3 loop spans 15 amino acids. The CDR3 nucleotides read TGTGCCAGCAGCTTGTACGGGGCGAACACCGGGGAGCTGTTTTTT. Its translation: CASSLYGANTGELFF.

This clone was recorded once. The rearrangement uses TRBV6-5 and TRBJ1-1; D is uncertain. This CDR3 spans 15 amino acids. CDR1 is MNHEY, CDR2 SVGAGI, per germline. V lost 0 bases and J 5 bases, leaving 13 bases between the germline ends. The CDR3 DNA reads TGTGCCAGCAGTTACTCCCCCCGGGGTCAAACTGAAGCTTTCTTT. Protein sequence: CASSYSPRGQTEAFF.

The chain is built from TRBV3-1 (or the pseudogene TRBV3-2) and TRBJ2-7; the match to TRBD2 covers 7 bases. J gave up 0 bases and V 4 bases, and 3 bases lay outside the gene matches. The germline V gene has CDR1 LGHDT and CDR2 YNNKEL (reference sequence). The CDR3 has 14 amino acids. CDR3 amino acids: CASSPPGGSYEQYF. CDR3 coding DNA: TGTGCCAGCAGCCCCCCGGGGGGCTCCTACGAGCAGTACTTC.

This chain links TRBV7-2 with TRBJ1-6; the D gene is possibly TRBD1 (5 bases). V was cut by 4 bases and J by 5 bases, with 9 bases left in between. Germline assignment: CDR1 SGHTA and CDR2 FQGNSA. CDR3 size: 14 residues. CDR3 residues: CASSYGGDNSPLHF. CDR3 DNA sequence: TGTGCCAGCAGCTATGGAGGGGATAATTCACCCCTCCACTTT.

This clone was detected only a few times. This sequence joins TRBV12-3 or TRBV12-4 and TRBJ2-7; TRBD2 is a possible D gene (5 bases). The CDR3 totals 13 residues. Deletions cut 5 bases from V and 3 bases from J, with 11 bases between. The CDR3 spells CASSGEKYYEQYF. DNA of the CDR3: TGTGCCAGCAGTGGGGAGAAGTACTACGAGCAGTACTTC.

The gene calls are TRBV11-3 and TRBJ1-6; D gene unclear. Trimming stripped 2 bases from V and 5 bases from J, with 4 bases between. Germline CDR1 and CDR2: SGHNT and YENEEA. The CDR3 extends over 13 amino acids. The CDR3 nucleotides read TGTGCCAGCAGCTTAAACAATAATTCACCCCTCCACTTT. Amino acid sequence: CASSLNNNSPLHF.

The chain combines TRBV7-9 with TRBJ1-2, with 11 bases aligning to TRBD1. V dropped 5 bases and J dropped 5; count of bases not matched to a gene: 13. Germline V gene sequence: CDR1 SEHNR, CDR2 FQNEAQ (reference sequence). The CDR3 contains 17 residues. The CDR3 spells CASSHPDKGDRGYGYTF. As DNA, the CDR3 is TGTGCCAGCAGCCATCCCGACAAGGGGGACAGGGGGTATGGCTACACCTTC.

The V and J genes are TRBV19 and TRBJ1-2; D possibly corresponds to TRBD1 (6 bases). The V end lost 0 bases, the J end lost 2 bases, and 10 bases lay between the germline ends. Germline V lookup: CDR1 LNHDA, CDR2 SQIVND (reference sequence). The CDR3 is 15 amino acids. CDR3 in DNA: TGTGCCAGTAGTATAGATATCCAGGGGAACTATGGCTACACCTTC. This sequence encodes CASSIDIQGNYGYTF.

A few counts support this clone. This chain links TRBV2 with TRBJ1-6, with D possibly being TRBD1 (6 bases). V lost 0 bases and J lost 4, with 10 bases in between. Germline V gives CDR1 SNHLY, CDR2 FYNNEI. The CDR3 extends over 16 amino acids. The CDR3 reads CASSEAEGDYNSPLHF. The CDR3 region has the DNA TGTGCCAGCAGTGAAGCCGAGGGGGATTATAATTCACCCCTCCACTTT.

The gene calls are TRBV5-1 and TRBJ2-2; D not resolved. The CDR3 is made up of 14 amino acids. Germline values: CDR1 SGHRS, CDR2 YFSETQ. With 0 bases removed from V and 4 bases from J, the gap between germline ends came to 7 bases. CDR3 sequence (DNA): TGCGCCAGCAGCTTGGTTTCGGGCACCGGGGAGCTGTTTTTT. Protein: CASSLVSGTGELFF.

This sequence joins TRBV29-1 and TRBJ1-2; tentatively, D is TRBD1 (6 bases). The CDR3 runs to 13 residues. V gave up 5 bases and J gave up 3 bases, with 13 bases separating them. Germline lookup yields CDR1 SQVTM and CDR2 ANQGSEA. This chain's CDR3 is CSVPLGGYYGYTF. As DNA, the CDR3 is TGCAGCGTTCCCTTAGGGGGATACTATGGCTACACCTTC.

The chain links TRBV5-8 to TRBJ2-1, with 11 nucleotides matching TRBD1. The CDR3 loop spans 16 amino acids. Germline V CDR1 and CDR2: SGHTS, YDEGEE. V was clipped by 0 bases and J by 5 bases; unmatched bases: 4. The CDR3 DNA sequence: TGTGCCAGCAGCTTGGGGACAGGGGGCTACGACAATGAGCAGTTCTTC. Translated, it gives CASSLGTGGYDNEQFF.

In its sample, this clone was seen many times. In DNA, the CDR3 is TGTGCCAGCAGCCAGGTCTCGAGAGGGGGCTACACCTTC. This codes for CASSQVSRGGYTF. The chain is built from TRBV14 and TRBJ1-2; D remains ambiguous. CDR3 length: 13 residues. Germline CDR1 and CDR2: SGHDN and FVKESK. The germline V and J ends were trimmed by 3 bases and 8 bases, with 13 bases remaining between them.

This chain links TRBV19 with TRBJ2-3; 10 bases map to TRBD1. V dropped 6 bases and J dropped 5; count of bases not matched to a gene: 8. This CDR3 contains 15 residues. Germline CDR1 is LNHDA and CDR2 is SQIVND (reference sequence). The CDR3, as DNA: TGTGCCAGTAGCCCCGACAGGGGGCAGGGAGATACGCAGTATTTT. The encoded protein is CASSPDRGQGDTQYF.

The genes are TRBV7-9 and TRBJ1-2; a possible D gene is TRBD1 (6 bases). Deletions cut 7 bases from V and 5 bases from J, with 20 bases between. Germline V gene lookup returns CDR1 SEHNR and CDR2 FQNEAQ (reference sequence). The CDR3 sequence is 15 residues long. CDR3 coding DNA: TGTGCCAGCACCCTCCACCAGGGGTCGGATTATGGCTACACCTTC. This sequence encodes CASTLHQGSDYGYTF. Full variable domain (rest looked up from reference TRBV7-9 and TRBJ1-2): DTGVSQNPRHKITKRGQNVTFRCDPISEHNRLYWYRQTLGQGPEFLTYFQNEAQLEKSRLLSDRFSAERPKGSFSTLEIQRTEQGDSAMYLCASTLHQGSDYGYTFGSGTRLTVV.

The J gene is TRBJ2-1, the V gene TRBV3-1 (or the pseudogene TRBV3-2); 10 bases agree with TRBD2. J lost 7 bases, V lost 1 base, and 4 bases had no gene match. The length of the CDR3 is 15 residues. Per the germline V gene, CDR1 is LGHDT and CDR2 is YNNKEL (reference sequence). The chain's CDR3 is CASSQVASGGNEQFF. CDR3 nucleotide sequence: TGTGCCAGCAGCCAAGTGGCTAGCGGGGGAAATGAGCAGTTCTTC.

The chain carries TRBV7-9 and TRBJ1-1; 7 bases map to TRBD1. The V segment lost 0 bases and the J segment 5 bases; nucleotides outside the gene matches: 3. This CDR3 comprises 14 residues. Looked up from germline, CDR1 is SEHNR and CDR2 is FQNEAQ (reference sequence). The CDR3 DNA reads as TGTGCCAGCAGCTTAGCGGGGACAGCAACTGAAGCTTTCTTT. It is translated as CASSLAGTATEAFF.

The genes are TRBV7-2 and TRBJ1-1, with a tentative D call TRBD1 (6 bases). Germline CDR1 is SGHTA and CDR2 is FQGNSA. V lost 7 bases, J lost 0 bases, and 9 bases lay in between. This CDR3 has 13 amino acids. Here the CDR3 reads CASIGQMNTEAFF. The CDR3 bases are TGTGCCAGCATAGGACAGATGAACACTGAAGCTTTCTTT.

The chain is built from TRBV19 and TRBJ1-1; the match to TRBD1 covers 9 bases. This CDR3 is built from 16 residues. The J segment lost 4 bases and the V segment lost 0 bases, leaving 6 bases of the junction unmatched. Germline values: CDR1 LNHDA, CDR2 SQIVND (reference sequence). The CDR3: CASSIDLTGGFTEAFF. For the CDR3, the DNA is TGTGCCAGTAGTATAGATCTGACAGGGGGATTCACTGAAGCTTTCTTT. Full variable domain (rest looked up from reference TRBV19 and TRBJ1-1): DGGITQSPKYLFRKEGQNVTLSCEQNLNHDAMYWYRQDPGQGLRLIYYSQIVNDFQKGDIAEGYSVSREKKESFPLTVTSAQKNPTAFYLCASSIDLTGGFTEAFFGQGTRLTVV.

V and J are TRBV18 and TRBJ2-1; 10 bases align to TRBD1. Germline lookup yields CDR1 KGHSH and CDR2 LQKENI. This CDR3 is built from 17 residues. Losses at the gene ends were 4 bases for V and 5 bases for J; bases not matched to a gene: 11. The CDR3 DNA reads TGTGCCAGCTCACGTTCGACAGGGGGCCTCGTTGACAATGAGCAGTTCTTC. Protein sequence: CASSRSTGGLVDNEQFF.

The genes are TRBV5-1 and TRBJ1-4, with 10 bases matching TRBD1. V lost 1 base and J lost 5; bases outside the gene matches: 2. The CDR3 loop spans 15 amino acids. Germline V gene data show CDR1 as SGHRS and CDR2 as YFSETQ. DNA for the CDR3: TGCGCCAGCAGCTTGTGGACAGGGGGGAATGAAAAACTGTTTTTT. This encodes CASSLWTGGNEKLFF.

The V call is TRBV11-2, the J call TRBJ2-4; 7 bases match TRBD2. This CDR3 has 16 residues. The V gene's germline CDR1 is SGHAT and CDR2 FQNNGV. With V trimmed by 5 bases and J by 0 bases, 7 bases remained unmatched. The CDR3 coding sequence is TGTGCCAGCAGCCTCCAGCGGGAACTAGCCAAAAACATTCAGTACTTC. Amino acid sequence: CASSLQRELAKNIQYF.

The chain recombines TRBV3-1 (or the pseudogene TRBV3-2) with TRBJ2-5; 7 nucleotides align to TRBD2. The CDR3 length is 16 residues. The V gene's germline CDR1 is LGHDT and CDR2 YNNKEL (reference sequence). The V segment lost 0 bases and the J segment 4 bases; nucleotides outside the gene matches: 8. In DNA, the CDR3 is TGTGCCAGCAGCCAAGATTCCAACACGGGGGGAGAGACCCAGTACTTC. This translates into CASSQDSNTGGETQYF.

This chain joins TRBV24-1 and TRBJ2-2, with 9 bases lining up with TRBD1. The CDR3 is made up of 12 amino acids. V lost 9 bases, J lost 5 bases, and 0 bases stayed unmatched. Per the germline V gene, CDR1 is KGHDR and CDR2 is SFDVKD. The CDR3 nucleotides read TGTGCCACCGGACAGGGGACCGGGGAGCTGTTTTTT. Translated: CATGQGTGELFF.

The rearrangement uses TRBV6-5 and TRBJ2-1; tentatively, D is TRBD1 (5 bases). With 4 bases removed from V and 7 bases from J, the gap between germline ends came to 11 bases. Germline-derived CDR1 and CDR2 are MNHEY and SVGAGI. The CDR3 totals 13 residues. The chain's CDR3 is CASSSGFGNEQFF. Here the CDR3 DNA reads TGTGCCAGCAGTTCAGGGTTTGGGAATGAGCAGTTCTTC.